The present entry profiles one T cell receptor (beta chain) with its context. Its matching antigen is unknown. The data are from a study of T cells after yellow fever vaccination. Regarding the study as a whole: Though weaker, the secondary response peaked faster, on day 5 versus 15.

A 5'RACE template-switching step, the method used to make TCR cDNA, added a universal primer site and UMIs. TCRdb passed the 5' RACE reads through MiXCR, listing each CDR3 protein once. Of 400,000 to 650,000 distinct CDR3 sequences in the sample, 20% to 25% were seen once. The V gene lost 5 bases and the J gene lost 0 bases, with 11 bases spanning the gap. Germline V CDR1 and CDR2: SGHTA, FQGNSA. This CDR3 spans 16 amino acids. The sequenced sample was PBMCs, obtained 21 days after the first yellow fever vaccination. This clonotype originated in a man aged 18 to 35 who received the YFV17D yellow fever vaccine. The chain combines TRBV7-2 with TRBJ2-6, with a tentative D call TRBD2 (5 bases). This CDR3 is CASSPSGHSGANVLTF. The CDR3 DNA sequence: TGTGCCAGCAGCCCCAGCGGTCACTCTGGGGCCAACGTCCTGACTTTC.